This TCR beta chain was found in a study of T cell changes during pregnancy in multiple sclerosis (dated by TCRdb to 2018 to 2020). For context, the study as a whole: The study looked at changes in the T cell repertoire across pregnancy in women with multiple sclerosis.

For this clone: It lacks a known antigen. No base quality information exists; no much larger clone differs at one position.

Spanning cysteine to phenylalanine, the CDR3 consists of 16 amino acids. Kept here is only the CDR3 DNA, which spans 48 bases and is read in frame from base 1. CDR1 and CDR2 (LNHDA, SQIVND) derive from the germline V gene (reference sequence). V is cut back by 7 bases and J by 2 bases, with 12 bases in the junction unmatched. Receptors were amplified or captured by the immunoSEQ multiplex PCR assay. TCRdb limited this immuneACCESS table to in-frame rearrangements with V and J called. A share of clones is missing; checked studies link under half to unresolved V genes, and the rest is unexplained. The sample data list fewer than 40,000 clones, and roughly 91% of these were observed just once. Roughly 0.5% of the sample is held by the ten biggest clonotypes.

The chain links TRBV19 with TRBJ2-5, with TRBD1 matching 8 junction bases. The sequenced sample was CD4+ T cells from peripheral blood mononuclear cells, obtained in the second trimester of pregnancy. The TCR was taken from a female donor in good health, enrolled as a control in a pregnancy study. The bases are TGTGCCAGTACCCGGCAGGGGGCGCCGTATCAAGAGACCCAGTACTTC. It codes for CASTRQGAPYQETQYF.